The sequence of this T cell receptor (beta chain) was determined in a study of T-cell reconstitution after alpha-beta-depleted transplantation in children (dated by TCRdb to the mid-2010s). Looking at the study overall: Using TCR repertoire profiling, the study followed T-cell immune reconstitution in a quantitative way in children after TCRalphabeta/CD19-depleted allogeneic hematopoietic cell transplantation. Overall study outcomes, separate from this receptor: Over subsequent months, a decline in hyperexpanded clone frequencies was noted, and after one year, T-cell counts and TCRbeta diversity were mostly ascribed to newly produced T cells. The apparently early recovery of alphabetaT-cell counts about two months after transplant reportedly depended on only several hundred rapidly expanded clones that came from non-depleted graft cells. In some patients, the high TCRbeta diversity seen at day 60 was put down to recipient T cells and intrathymic progenitors that had survived conditioning.

Trimming removed 1 base from V and 3 bases from J, leaving 15 bases between the germline ends. Taken from the germline V gene, the CDR1 and CDR2 loops are MGHRA and YSYEKL. Inclusive of the bounding cysteine and phenylalanine, the CDR3 is 17 residues long. The sequence is cut down to CDR3 DNA, 51 bases in frame from base 1. The meaning of the sample's treatment or condition label: allogeneic hematopoietic cell transplantation with graft depleted of TCRalphabeta T cells and CD19 B cells. The transplant recipients were children given TCRalphabeta/CD19-depleted allogeneic hematopoietic cell grafts. This clonotype turned up a few times. The clone's antigen remains unknown. Base qualities are not at hand, and no much larger clone is one base apart. Receptor libraries were prepared by PCR. The listed sequencing device is Illumina HiSeq 2500. Molecular barcoding was employed in the preparation of TCR libraries, with unique molecular identifiers being used to normalize TCRbeta repertoire quantification. TCRdb reworked the public reads: Q25 trimming with fastp, MiXCR clone assembly, productive beta chains retained. Rows merge per CDR3 protein into single entries with the most common DNA and genes. For this sample there are hundreds of thousands of distinct CDR3 sequences; 17% appear just once. Roughly two fifths of the sample is held by the ten biggest clonotypes.

This specimen consisted of PBMCs, mostly from graft donor cells, obtained 360 days after TCRalphabeta/CD19-depleted stem cell transplant. This TCR came from a male patient aged 2-15 years who had a stem cell transplant for acute lymphoblastic leukemia, so the T cells may come from the graft donor. The chain uses TRBV4-1 and TRBJ1-4; the best D guess is TRBD1, with 5 bases matching. In nucleotide form, the sequence is TGCGCCAGCAGCCAAGGTACCGGAAAAGGGGCTAATGAAAAACTGTTTTTT. Its coded protein is CASSQGTGKGANEKLFF.